This section outlines one TCR beta chain sequence together with its context. No antigen is known for it. Germline values: CDR1 MNHNS, CDR2 SASEGT. Trimming removed 4 bases from V and 0 bases from J, with 13 bases in between. The CDR3 sequence is 17 residues long. The time point: week 23, last vaccination. With topical imiquimod, each dose of the vaccine consisted of 300 ug of mutant IDH1 20-mer peptide. The record originates from a study of a mutant IDH1 vaccine in newly diagnosed glioma. Study at large: The vaccination schedule gave patients eight doses in weeks 1, 3, 5, 7, 11, 15, 19 and 23. The start of vaccination came 4-6 weeks after radiotherapy alone, or with temozolomide cycles. Pretreatment consisted of radiotherapy, temozolomide, or both, with most receiving both. General study results and limits: Pseudoprogression seemingly bore no relation to changes in top peripheral T cell clonotypes.

This table comes from immunoSEQ multiplex PCR, and its TCRdb copy is limited to in-frame clones, with some not included. Among tens of thousands of clones listed, approximately 80% were seen once. This receptor was identified in a man in his forties or fifties with glioma. The chain links TRBV6-1 to TRBJ1-6, with D hard to call. Specimen: PBMCs, collected from a glioma patient whose treatment included an IDH1 peptide vaccine. The CDR3 DNA sequence: TGTGCCAGCAGTGGGGTCAGTTCGAGCTCCTATAATTCACCCCTCCACTTT. This encodes CASSGVSSSSYNSPLHF.